Listed below are T cell receptor beta chains from one sample, sequenced in a study of metastatic and nonmetastatic thyroid tumors. Through MiXCR, TCRdb re-clonotyped the PCR reads. The table has tens of thousands of clones, 4% to 5% seen once. Material for sequencing was blood. These TCRs come from a female donor with papillary thyroid cancer or a benign thyroid nodule (not recorded which). Some clones in this sample may be carry-over from other donors' samples. CDR3s include the opening cysteine and the closing phenylalanine or tryptophan.

v_call,j_call,cdr3_aa
TRBV7-8,TRBJ2-5,CASSSRDEETQYF
TRBV6-2/TRBV6-3,TRBJ1-2,CASRGTGSNYGYTF
TRBV7-7,TRBJ2-5,CASSLNVGFQETQYF
TRBV2,TRBJ1-2,CASSRVGANYGYTF
TRBV19,TRBJ1-2,CASTSSGVLAGYTF
TRBV20-1,TRBJ2-2,CSARPGLANTGELFF
TRBV4-2,TRBJ2-7,CASSQNGVREQYF
TRBV28,TRBJ1-2,CASSPPGEGRNYGYTF
TRBV2,TRBJ2-1,CASSEKGEALSYNEQFF
TRBV7-9,TRBJ2-5,CASRTHEGSRETQYF
TRBV6-1,TRBJ2-7,CASSEGQPPYEQYF
TRBV27,TRBJ2-3,CASSTNSITDTQYF
TRBV2,TRBJ1-1,CASTWGPQNTEAFF
TRBV6-5,TRBJ1-1,CASSSPTGRGTEAFF
TRBV19,TRBJ2-7,CASSYEQYF
TRBV3-1,TRBJ2-1,CASSLRLAGDEQFF
TRBV20-1,TRBJ1-6,CSARTGKYNNSPLHF
TRBV11-2,TRBJ2-1,CASAQASLPYNEQFF
TRBV27,TRBJ2-6,CASSTGGRGANVLTF
TRBV12-3/TRBV12-4,TRBJ2-6,CASSHSGSAGANVLTF
TRBV25-1,TRBJ1-1,CAARGGNTEAFF
TRBV6-2/TRBV6-3,TRBJ1-2,CASRADGYTF
TRBV2,TRBJ1-3,CASSPRFNPFLRGGNTIYF
TRBV12-3/TRBV12-4,TRBJ2-1,CASRFGLVSNNEQFF
TRBV30,TRBJ1-4,CAWHSQGVREKLFF
TRBV2,TRBJ2-1,CASSEKESSYNEQFF
TRBV4-2,TRBJ2-1,CASSQGFIAVAGSSYNEQFF
TRBV7-6,TRBJ2-3,CASSLERAADTQYF
TRBV10-2,TRBJ2-7,CASSEPWTSGMATYEQYF
TRBV9,TRBJ2-3,CASSKTERTDTQYF
TRBV6-1,TRBJ2-1,CASWGEAGEQFF
TRBV20-1,TRBJ2-7,CSATGGSSSYEQYF
TRBV20-1,TRBJ2-1,CSASSGFSYNEQFF
TRBV30,TRBJ2-5,CAWSVQGIQETQYF
TRBV6-1,TRBJ2-2,CASSMRGGANTGELFF
TRBV20-1,TRBJ1-5,CSALQVNQPQHF
TRBV28,TRBJ1-4,CASTPWGSTNEKLFF
TRBV19,TRBJ2-3,CASSFIAFTDTQYF
TRBV2,TRBJ2-7,CASSETSGGPIYEQYF
TRBV7-6,TRBJ2-1,CASSLGSGPYNEQFF
TRBV28,TRBJ2-3,CASSQPSGSTDTQYF
TRBV11-1,TRBJ2-2,CASSESRDYNTGELFF
TRBV27,TRBJ2-7,CASGHYEQYF
TRBV5-1,TRBJ2-2,CASSPTLGTGLTGELFF
TRBV28,TRBJ1-1,CASRKWGTEAFF
TRBV29-1,TRBJ1-2,CSVEDPPLYYGYTF
TRBV12-3/TRBV12-4,TRBJ2-3,CASSHSGRWGPRGTDTQYF
TRBV6-1,TRBJ2-5,CASIPSGTCRGKKETQYF
TRBV28,TRBJ1-1,CASSFSNGGAFF
TRBV20-1,TRBJ1-6,CSAFIGSDNSPLHF
TRBV5-6,TRBJ2-5,CASSSTDRGAETQYF
TRBV7-3,TRBJ1-1,CASSLRQSSEAFF
TRBV7-9,TRBJ2-7,CASSLGQRAYEQYF
TRBV19,TRBJ2-1,CASTMGTSGIAEQFF